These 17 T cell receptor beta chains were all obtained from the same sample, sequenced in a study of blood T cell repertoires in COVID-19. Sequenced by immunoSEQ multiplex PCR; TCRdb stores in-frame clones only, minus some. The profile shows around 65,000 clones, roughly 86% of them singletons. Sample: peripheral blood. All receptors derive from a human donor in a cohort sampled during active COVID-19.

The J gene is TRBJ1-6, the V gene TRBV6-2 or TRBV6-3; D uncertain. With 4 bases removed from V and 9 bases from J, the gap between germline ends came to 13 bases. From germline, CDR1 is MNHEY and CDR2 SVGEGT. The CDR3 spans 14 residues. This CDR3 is CASSLLQEGSPLHF. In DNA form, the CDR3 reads TGTGCCAGCAGTTTGCTTCAAGAGGGTTCACCCCTCCACTTT.

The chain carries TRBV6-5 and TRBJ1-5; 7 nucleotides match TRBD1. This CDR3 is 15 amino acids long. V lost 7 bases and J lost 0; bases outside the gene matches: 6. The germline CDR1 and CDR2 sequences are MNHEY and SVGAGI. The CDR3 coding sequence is TGTGCCAGCACCCTTGGACAGGTTAGCAATCAGCCCCAGCATTTT. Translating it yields CASTLGQVSNQPQHF.

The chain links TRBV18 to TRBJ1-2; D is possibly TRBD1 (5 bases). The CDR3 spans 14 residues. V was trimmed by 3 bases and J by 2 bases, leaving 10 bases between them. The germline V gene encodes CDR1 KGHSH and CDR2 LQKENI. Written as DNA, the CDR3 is TGTGCCAGCTCACCGGGCGGGGCAAACTATGGCTACACCTTC. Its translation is CASSPGGANYGYTF.

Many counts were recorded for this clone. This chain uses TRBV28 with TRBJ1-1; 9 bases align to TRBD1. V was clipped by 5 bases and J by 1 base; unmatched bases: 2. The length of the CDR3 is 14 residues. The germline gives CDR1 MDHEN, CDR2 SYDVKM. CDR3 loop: CASSLDRGNTEAFF. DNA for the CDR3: TGTGCCAGCAGTCTGGACAGGGGGAACACTGAAGCTTTCTTT. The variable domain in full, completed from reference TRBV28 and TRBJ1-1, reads DVKVTQSSRYLVKRTGEKVFLECVQDMDHENMFWYRQDPGLGLRLIYFSYDVKMKEKGDIPEGYSVSREKKERFSLILESASTNQTSMYLCASSLDRGNTEAFFGQGTRLTVV.

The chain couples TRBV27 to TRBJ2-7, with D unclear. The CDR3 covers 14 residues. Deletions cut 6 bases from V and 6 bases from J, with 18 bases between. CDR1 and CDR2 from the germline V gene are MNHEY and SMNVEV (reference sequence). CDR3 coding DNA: TGTGCCAGCAGCCCTTATTACACCACGTTCGAGCAGTACTTC. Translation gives CASSPYYTTFEQYF.

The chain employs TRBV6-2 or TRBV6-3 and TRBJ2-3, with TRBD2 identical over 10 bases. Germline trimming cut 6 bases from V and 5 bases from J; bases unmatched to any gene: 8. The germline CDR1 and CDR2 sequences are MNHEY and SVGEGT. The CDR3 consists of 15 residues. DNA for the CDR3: TGTGCCAGCAGCCCCTGGACTAGCGGTGGAGATACGCAGTATTTT. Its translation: CASSPWTSGGDTQYF.

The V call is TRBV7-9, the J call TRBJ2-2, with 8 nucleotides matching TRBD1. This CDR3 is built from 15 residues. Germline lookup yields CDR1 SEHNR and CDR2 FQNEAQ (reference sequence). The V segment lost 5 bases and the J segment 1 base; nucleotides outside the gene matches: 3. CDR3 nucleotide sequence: TGTGCCAGCAGCCAGGACAGGGTGAACACCGGGGAGCTGTTTTTT. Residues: CASSQDRVNTGELFF. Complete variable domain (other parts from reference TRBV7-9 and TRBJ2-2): DTGVSQNPRHKITKRGQNVTFRCDPISEHNRLYWYRQTLGQGPEFLTYFQNEAQLEKSRLLSDRFSAERPKGSFSTLEIQRTEQGDSAMYLCASSQDRVNTGELFFGEGSRLTVL.

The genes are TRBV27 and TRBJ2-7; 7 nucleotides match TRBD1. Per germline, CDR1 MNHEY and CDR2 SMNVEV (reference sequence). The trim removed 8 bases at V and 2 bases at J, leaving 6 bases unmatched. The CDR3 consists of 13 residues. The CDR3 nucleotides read TGTGCCAGCTCCAGACAGGGTCCCTACGAGCAGTACTTC. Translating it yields CASSRQGPYEQYF.

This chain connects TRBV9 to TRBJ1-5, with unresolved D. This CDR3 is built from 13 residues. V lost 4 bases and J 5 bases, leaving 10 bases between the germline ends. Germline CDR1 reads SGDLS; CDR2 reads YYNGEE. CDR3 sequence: CASSLVGDQPQHF. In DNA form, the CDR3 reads TGTGCCAGCAGCCTCGTCGGAGATCAGCCCCAGCATTTT.

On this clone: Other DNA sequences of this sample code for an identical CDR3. DNA of the CDR3: TGTGCCAGCAGCCGAGGGGAGACCCAGTACTTC. This translates into CASSRGETQYF. The gene calls are TRBV12-3 or TRBV12-4 and TRBJ2-5, with a weak D call TRBD2 (5 bases). CDR3 length: 11 residues. The V and J ends lost 6 bases and 5 bases respectively, with 7 bases between them.

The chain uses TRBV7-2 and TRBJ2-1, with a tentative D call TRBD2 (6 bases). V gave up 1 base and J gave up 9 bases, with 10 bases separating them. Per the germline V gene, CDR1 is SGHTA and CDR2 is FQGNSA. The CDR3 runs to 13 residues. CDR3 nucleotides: TGTGCCAGCAGCTTAGGGGGAGCGGGTGAGCAGTTCTTC. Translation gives CASSLGGAGEQFF. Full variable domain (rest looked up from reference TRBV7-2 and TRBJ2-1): GAGVSQSPSNKVTEKGKDVELRCDPISGHTALYWYRQSLGQGLEFLIYFQGNSAPDKSGLPSDRFSAERTGGSVSTLTIQRTQQEDSAVYLCASSLGGAGEQFFGPGTRLTVL.

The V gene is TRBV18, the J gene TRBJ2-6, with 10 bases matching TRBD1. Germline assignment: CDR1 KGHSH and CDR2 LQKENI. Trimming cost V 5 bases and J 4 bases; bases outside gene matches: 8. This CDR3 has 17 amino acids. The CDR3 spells CASSIDRGLVGANVLTF. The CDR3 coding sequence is TGTGCCAGCTCAATCGACAGGGGGCTAGTAGGGGCCAACGTCCTGACTTTC.

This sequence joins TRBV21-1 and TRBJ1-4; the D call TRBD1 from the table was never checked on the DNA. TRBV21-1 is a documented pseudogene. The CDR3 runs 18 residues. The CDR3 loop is CASSKGNRQGPTNEKLFF. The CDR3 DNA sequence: TGTGCCAGCAGCAAAGGGAACCGACAGGGCCCAACTAATGAAAAACTGTTTTTT.

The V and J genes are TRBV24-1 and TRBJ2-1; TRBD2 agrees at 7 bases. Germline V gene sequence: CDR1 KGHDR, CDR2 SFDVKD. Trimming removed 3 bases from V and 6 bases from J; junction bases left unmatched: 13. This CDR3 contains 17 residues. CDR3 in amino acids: CATSDRGLSGASNEQFF. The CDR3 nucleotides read TGTGCCACCAGTGATAGGGGTTTGAGCGGGGCCTCCAATGAGCAGTTCTTC.

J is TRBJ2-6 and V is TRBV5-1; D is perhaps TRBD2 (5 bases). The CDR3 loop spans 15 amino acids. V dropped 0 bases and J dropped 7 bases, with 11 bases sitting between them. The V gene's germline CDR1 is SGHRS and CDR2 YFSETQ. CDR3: CASSLVAGVANVLTF. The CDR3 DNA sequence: TGCGCCAGCAGCTTGGTGGCCGGGGTTGCCAACGTCCTGACTTTC. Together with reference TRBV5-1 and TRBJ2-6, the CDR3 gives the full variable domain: KAGVTQTPRYLIKTRGQQVTLSCSPISGHRSVSWYQQTPGQGLQFLFEYFSETQRNKGNFPGRFSGRQFSNSRSEMNVSTLELGDSALYLCASSLVAGVANVLTFGAGSRLTVL.

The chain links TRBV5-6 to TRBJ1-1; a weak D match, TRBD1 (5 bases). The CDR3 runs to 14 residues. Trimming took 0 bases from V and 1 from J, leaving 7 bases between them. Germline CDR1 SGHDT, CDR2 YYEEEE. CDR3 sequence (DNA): TGTGCCAGCAGCTTGGGACAGAGGAACACTGAAGCTTTCTTT. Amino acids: CASSLGQRNTEAFF. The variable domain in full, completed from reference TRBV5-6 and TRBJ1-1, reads DAGVTQSPTHLIKTRGQQVTLRCSPKSGHDTVSWYQQALGQGPQFIFQYYEEEERQRGNFPDRFSGHQFPNYSSELNVNALLLGDSALYLCASSLGQRNTEAFFGQGTRLTVV.

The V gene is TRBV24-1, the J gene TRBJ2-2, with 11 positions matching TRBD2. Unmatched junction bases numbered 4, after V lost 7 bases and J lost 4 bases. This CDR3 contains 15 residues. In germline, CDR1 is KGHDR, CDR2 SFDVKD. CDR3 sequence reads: CATSGTSGFTGELFF. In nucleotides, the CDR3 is TGTGCCACCAGCGGGACTAGCGGATTCACCGGGGAGCTGTTTTTT.